This T cell receptor beta chain was retrieved from a study of blood T cell repertoires in COVID-19. Trimming stripped 0 bases from V and 8 bases from J, with 7 bases between. The CDR3 covers 12 residues. The germline CDR1 and CDR2 sequences are KGHSH and LQKENI. Assay: immunoSEQ multiplex PCR; the TCRdb copy retains only in-frame clones and omits some. In the table there are over 350,000 clones, approximately 90% of which are singletons. The chain joins TRBV18 to TRBJ1-2; D gene ambiguous. Material: PBMCs or T cells enriched from blood (not recorded which). The TCR originated in a woman aged 40-49 years who had been exposed to COVID-19. CDR3 in amino acids: CASSPPEGGYTF. The CDR3 bases are TGTGCCAGCTCACCACCGGAGGGCGGCTACACCTTC. The complete variable domain, with remaining parts taken from reference TRBV18 and TRBJ1-2, reads NAGVMQNPRHLVRRRGQEARLRCSPMKGHSHVYWYRQLPEEGLKFMVYLQKENIIDESGMPKERFSAEFPKEGPSILRIQQVVRGDSAAYFCASSPPEGGYTFGSGTRLTVV.